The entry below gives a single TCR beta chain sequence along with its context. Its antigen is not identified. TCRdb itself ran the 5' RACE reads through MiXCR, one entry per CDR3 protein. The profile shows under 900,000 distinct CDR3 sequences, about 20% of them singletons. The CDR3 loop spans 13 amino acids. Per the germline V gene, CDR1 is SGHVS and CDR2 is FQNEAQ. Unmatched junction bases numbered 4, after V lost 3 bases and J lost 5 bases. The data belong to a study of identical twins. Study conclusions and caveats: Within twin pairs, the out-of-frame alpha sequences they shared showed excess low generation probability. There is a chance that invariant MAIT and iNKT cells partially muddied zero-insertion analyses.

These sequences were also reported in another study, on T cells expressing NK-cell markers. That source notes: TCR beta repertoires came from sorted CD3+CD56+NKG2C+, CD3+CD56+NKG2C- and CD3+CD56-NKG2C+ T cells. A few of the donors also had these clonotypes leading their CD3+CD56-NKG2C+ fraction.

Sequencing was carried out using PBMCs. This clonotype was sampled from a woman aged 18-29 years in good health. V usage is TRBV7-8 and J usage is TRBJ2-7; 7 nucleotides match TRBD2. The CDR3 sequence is CASSLTSFHEQYF. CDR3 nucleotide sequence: TGTGCCAGCAGCTTGACTAGCTTCCACGAGCAGTACTTC.